This passage covers 22 T cell receptor beta chains from one sample sequenced in a study of cytomegalovirus exposure and HLA in healthy donors. The PCR made use of 60 Vbeta and 13 Jbeta primers. Libraries were prepared by immunoSEQ multiplex PCR; TCRdb keeps only in-frame clonotypes and omits some of them. The sample contains more than 95,000 clones, almost 80% of which appear only once. The sample comprised PBMCs. These receptors were taken from a man over 45 in good health and CMV-seropositive.

J is TRBJ2-2 and V is TRBV19; D may be TRBD2 (6 bases). This CDR3 region has 16 residues. The germline V gene encodes CDR1 LNHDA and CDR2 SQIVND (reference sequence). Trimming removed 3 bases at V and 0 bases at J, with 11 bases between. Here the CDR3 DNA reads TGTGCCAGTAGTATTGGAGGGCTCGCGAACACCGGGGAGCTGTTTTTT. Amino acids: CASSIGGLANTGELFF.

The CDR3 region is CASSEGWTGYEQYF. The CDR3 coding sequence is TGTGCCAGCAGTGAAGGATGGACAGGTTACGAGCAGTACTTC. J is TRBJ2-7 and V is TRBV6-5; the match to TRBD1 covers 7 bases. Unmatched junction bases numbered 8, after V lost 5 bases and J lost 4 bases. This CDR3 is 14 amino acids long. Germline CDR1 reads MNHEY; CDR2 reads SVGAGI.

This clone was recorded once. The chain is built from TRBV9 and TRBJ1-5; D unresolved. The V end was cut by 5 bases, the J end by 15 bases, with 18 bases between. The CDR3 length is 12 residues. The germline V gene has CDR1 SGDLS and CDR2 YYNGEE. This CDR3 reads CASRSYVERVHF. CDR3 nucleotide sequence: TGTGCCAGCAGATCATACGTAGAACGGGTGCATTTT.

This clone was observed a handful of times. The V call is TRBV5-6, the J call TRBJ2-5, with D hard to call. Trimming shortened V by 0 bases and J by 4 bases, and 16 bases separated the two germline ends. From germline, CDR1 is SGHDT and CDR2 YYEEEE. The length of the CDR3 is 16 residues. CDR3 DNA sequence: TGTGCCAGCAGCTTGGCCCGGAGTAGGTTTGTAGAGACCCAGTACTTC. Its protein is CASSLARSRFVETQYF.

This rearrangement joins TRBV7-2 to TRBJ1-1; 7 bases are a match to TRBD1. V lost 5 bases, J lost 3 bases, and 3 bases stayed unmatched. The CDR3 totals 13 residues. Germline V gives CDR1 SGHTA, CDR2 FQGNSA. The CDR3 region is CASSRRGDTEAFF. The CDR3 bases are TGTGCCAGCAGCCGCAGGGGGGACACTGAAGCTTTCTTT.

This clone was detected only once. CDR3 protein: CASSRGTSGTDEQYF. CDR3 DNA: TGTGCCAGCAGCAGAGGGACTAGCGGGACGGACGAGCAGTACTTC. The genes are TRBV5-8 and TRBJ2-7; TRBD2 aligns across 13 bases. J gave up 5 bases and V 4 bases, and 6 bases lay outside the gene matches. Per germline, CDR1 SGHTS and CDR2 YDEGEE. This CDR3 has 15 amino acids. Based on the CDR3 plus reference TRBV5-8 and TRBJ2-7, the full variable domain is EAGVTQSPTHLIKTRGQQATLRCSPISGHTSVYWYQQALGLGLQFLLWYDEGEERNRGNFPPRFSGRQFPNYSSELNVNALELEDSALYLCASSRGTSGTDEQYFGPGTRLTVT.

This clone was detected a few times. This chain links TRBV9 with TRBJ1-2; weak D call: TRBD1 (6 bases). The V gene lost 4 bases and the J gene lost 4 bases, with 17 bases spanning the gap. CDR1 is SGDLS and CDR2 is YYNGEE in the germline V gene. This CDR3 has 15 residues. DNA of the CDR3: TGTGCCAGCAGCAAACAGGGAGGGGTGAGCTATGGCTACACCTTC. Translated, it gives CASSKQGGVSYGYTF. The whole variable domain, filled in from reference TRBV9 and TRBJ1-2, reads DSGVTQTPKHLITATGQRVTLRCSPRSGDLSVYWYQQSLDQGLQFLIQYYNGEERAKGNILERFSAQQFPDLHSELNLSSLELGDSALYFCASSKQGGVSYGYTFGSGTRLTVV.

Remarks on this clone: The sample holds other DNA sequences that translate to the same CDR3. The J gene is TRBJ2-2, the V gene TRBV10-1; 8 nucleotides match TRBD1. This CDR3 spans 15 amino acids. The V segment lost 2 bases and the J segment 5 bases; nucleotides outside the gene matches: 4. Germline-derived CDR1 and CDR2 are WNHNN and SYGVQD (reference sequence). The CDR3 DNA is TGCGCCAGCAGTGAGACCCAGGGGGCAACCGGGGAGCTGTTTTTT. It codes for CASSETQGATGELFF.

This rearrangement joins TRBV2 to TRBJ1-5; D is perhaps TRBD1 (5 bases). Deletions cut 6 bases from V and 5 bases from J, with 8 bases between. Germline V lookup: CDR1 SNHLY, CDR2 FYNNEI. This CDR3 comprises 12 residues. CDR3 region: CASRQDHQPQHF. CDR3 sequence (DNA): TGTGCCAGCAGACAGGACCATCAGCCCCAGCATTTT.

The chain carries TRBV14 and TRBJ1-1; perhaps TRBD1 as D (6 bases). CDR3 length equals 14 residues. Looked up from germline, CDR1 is SGHDN and CDR2 is FVKESK. Trimming shortened V by 0 bases and J by 12 bases, and 17 bases separated the two germline ends. The CDR3 region is CASSQDQGTGMTFF. The DNA for the CDR3 is TGTGCCAGCAGCCAAGATCAAGGAACAGGGATGACTTTCTTT.

The CDR3 here is CASSFMGERKTQYF. CDR3 nucleotide sequence: TGTGCCAGCAGTTTTATGGGAGAGCGGAAGACCCAGTACTTC. V and J are TRBV28 and TRBJ2-5; D perhaps matches TRBD2 (5 bases). There are 14 residues in the CDR3. The germline CDR1 and CDR2 sequences are MDHEN and SYDVKM. V lost 3 bases and J lost 6, with 14 bases in between.

The V call is TRBV27, the J call TRBJ2-1; D is possibly TRBD2 (5 bases). The CDR3 contains 17 residues. CDR1 is MNHEY and CDR2 is SMNVEV in the germline V gene (reference sequence). The V gene lost 1 base and the J gene lost 0 bases, with 13 bases spanning the gap. The CDR3: CASSLYAGLSSYNEQFF. DNA for the CDR3: TGTGCCAGCAGTTTATATGCGGGCCTAAGCTCCTACAATGAGCAGTTCTTC.

The CDR3 loop reads CASSLGTGRYGYTF. The CDR3 coding sequence is TGTGCCAGCAGCTTGGGGACAGGACGCTATGGCTACACCTTC. The chain employs TRBV5-6 and TRBJ1-2; 7 bases are a match to TRBD1. Germline trimming cut 0 bases from V and 4 bases from J; bases unmatched to any gene: 3. Germline values: CDR1 SGHDT, CDR2 YYEEEE. CDR3 size: 14 residues.

V and J are TRBV30 and TRBJ2-1; TRBD2 matches at 9 bases. Germline CDR1 GTSNPN, CDR2 SVGIG (reference sequence). V was clipped by 3 bases and J by 5 bases; unmatched bases: 8. This CDR3 is built from 15 residues. The DNA for the CDR3 is TGTGCCTGGAGCCGGATAGCGGGAGAAAACAATGAGCAGTTCTTC. It encodes CAWSRIAGENNEQFF. Together with reference TRBV30 and TRBJ2-1, the CDR3 gives the full variable domain: SQTIHQWPATLVQPVGSPLSLECTVEGTSNPNLYWYRQAAGRGLQLLFYSVGIGQISSEVPQNLSASRPQDRQFILSSKKLLLSDSGFYLCAWSRIAGENNEQFFGPGTRLTVL.

The rearrangement links TRBV28 to TRBJ1-4; D perhaps matches TRBD1 (6 bases). Deletions cut 6 bases from V and 2 bases from J, with 10 bases between. Germline CDR1 and CDR2: MDHEN and SYDVKM. CDR3 length equals 14 residues. CDR3 in amino acids: CASSRDRTNEKLFF. In DNA form, the CDR3 reads TGTGCCAGCAGCCGCGACAGGACTAATGAAAAACTGTTTTTT.

The chain combines TRBV10-3 with TRBJ1-1; 10 bases line up with TRBD1. CDR1 ENHRY and CDR2 SYGVKD come from the germline V gene. With 4 bases clipped from V and 1 base from J, the junction kept 0 bases outside the gene matches. This CDR3 has 14 amino acids. This CDR3 reads CAISGQGANTEAFF. The CDR3 region has the DNA TGTGCCATCAGTGGACAGGGGGCGAACACTGAAGCTTTCTTT.

A single count supports this clone. This sequence joins TRBV28 and TRBJ2-1; D possibly corresponds to TRBD2 (5 bases). The CDR3 extends over 16 amino acids. Germline CDR1 MDHEN, CDR2 SYDVKM. V was shortened by 5 bases and J by 0 bases, with 14 bases between the two germline ends. In DNA form, the CDR3 reads TGTGCCAGCAGTCCCTTCTCGGGAAGCTCCTACAATGAGCAGTTCTTC. As protein: CASSPFSGSSYNEQFF.

This chain uses TRBV7-9 with TRBJ2-7, with TRBD2 identical over 11 bases. Germline V gene sequence: CDR1 SEHNR, CDR2 FQNEAQ (reference sequence). V lost 0 bases to trimming and J lost 3 bases; unmatched junction nucleotides: 7. The CDR3 runs to 17 residues. CDR3 protein: CASSLASGLAGIYEQYF. In nucleotides, the CDR3 is TGTGCCAGCAGCTTAGCCTCAGGACTAGCGGGTATCTACGAGCAGTACTTC.

This clone was observed a few times. The CDR3 protein is CASSLMRLAGGTYEQYF. CDR3 coding DNA: TGTGCCAGCAGCTTAATGAGGCTAGCGGGAGGAACCTACGAGCAGTACTTC. The V call is TRBV5-4, the J call TRBJ2-7; 11 bases agree with TRBD2. This CDR3 spans 17 amino acids. J was trimmed by 2 bases and V by 2 bases; bases with no gene match: 9. The germline V gene has CDR1 SGHNT and CDR2 YYREEE (reference sequence).

The V and J genes are TRBV7-2 and TRBJ1-2, with TRBD1 matching 7 bases. The ends lost 10 bases at V and 4 bases at J; junction bases unmatched: 18. Germline assignment: CDR1 SGHTA and CDR2 FQGNSA. The CDR3 sequence is 16 residues long. As DNA, the CDR3 is TGTGCCATCCAGCCCGGGACAGCTAAAAATCTCTATGGCTACACCTTC. Its protein product is CAIQPGTAKNLYGYTF.

The CDR3 loop is CASSPTASSSYEQYF. The CDR3 bases are TGTGCCAGTAGCCCGACAGCGTCGAGCTCCTACGAGCAGTACTTC. The chain combines TRBV19 with TRBJ2-7, with a tentative D call TRBD1 (5 bases). Trimming shortened V by 6 bases and J by 0 bases, and 15 bases separated the two germline ends. CDR1 is LNHDA and CDR2 is SQIVND in the germline V gene (reference sequence). The CDR3 totals 15 residues.

This clone is a singleton in its sample. This chain connects TRBV2 to TRBJ2-1, with D perhaps TRBD1 (6 bases). The ends were cut back, 10 bases at V and 4 bases at J, with 14 bases in the middle. The CDR3 runs to 13 residues. CDR1 and CDR2 (germline): SNHLY, FYNNEI. The CDR3 bases are TGTGCCACCCAAGGGGGAGATTACAATGAGCAGTTCTTC. Its protein is CATQGGDYNEQFF.